Each of the 19 T cell receptor beta chains below was sequenced from the same sample in a study of tumour-infiltrating T cells in Burkitt lymphoma. The repertoire was sequenced with immunoSEQ multiplex PCR; TCRdb's copy has only in-frame clones and lacks some. The table has over 1,000 clones, 16% seen once. Sequenced material: tumor tissue. The source is a human donor with Burkitt lymphoma.

In this sample, this clone turned up a few times. V gene TRBV14 combines with J gene TRBJ2-5; TRBD1 agrees at 7 bases. The CDR3 sequence is 15 residues long. Germline-derived CDR1 and CDR2 are SGHDN and FVKESK. V was pared by 3 bases and J by 0 bases, with 4 bases of the junction left unmatched. The CDR3 loop reads CASSHKRGHQETQYF. The DNA of the CDR3 is TGTGCCAGCAGCCATAAAAGGGGGCACCAAGAGACCCAGTACTTC.

The chain couples TRBV2 to TRBJ1-3; D call uncertain. This CDR3 contains 11 residues. Germline CDR1 reads SNHLY; CDR2 reads FYNNEI. Trimming took 8 bases from V and 3 from J, leaving 5 bases between them. CDR3 coding DNA: TGTGCCAGCCTTGGTGGAAACACCATATATTTT. Translated: CASLGGNTIYF.

This clone was counted a few times. The chain joins TRBV11-3 to TRBJ1-1, with D unresolved. The CDR3 is 13 residues long. The V and J ends lost 0 bases and 5 bases respectively, with 7 bases between them. The germline CDR1 and CDR2 sequences are SGHNT and YENEEA. CDR3: CASSLDSGTEAFF. The CDR3, as DNA: TGTGCCAGCAGCTTAGACAGCGGTACTGAAGCTTTCTTT.

This clone was found a few times. The V and J genes are TRBV29-1 and TRBJ2-6, with 7 bases identical to TRBD2. This CDR3 spans 14 amino acids. V dropped 6 bases and J dropped 2; count of bases not matched to a gene: 4. CDR1 is SQVTM and CDR2 is ANQGSEA in the germline V gene. Here the CDR3 reads CSVAGAAGANVLTF. As DNA, the CDR3 is TGCAGCGTCGCGGGAGCAGCTGGGGCCAACGTCCTGACTTTC.

This clone was detected a few times. The rearrangement uses TRBV5-1 and TRBJ1-1, with D maybe TRBD1 (5 bases). V was clipped by 2 bases and J by 1 base, with 18 bases between them. The length of the CDR3 is 17 residues. Germline assignment: CDR1 SGHRS and CDR2 YFSETQ. CDR3 sequence reads: CASSFLKGPGGNTEAFF. The CDR3 coding sequence is TGCGCCAGCAGCTTCTTAAAAGGCCCTGGGGGGAACACTGAAGCTTTCTTT.

This chain joins TRBV6-4 and TRBJ2-7; a possible D gene is TRBD2 (6 bases). From germline, CDR1 is MRHNA and CDR2 SNTAGT. Trimming removed 8 bases from V and 0 bases from J, with 23 bases in between. The CDR3 consists of 17 residues. CDR3 region: CASRGRRGCLSSYEQYV. For the CDR3, the DNA is TGTGCCAGCCGAGGTAGGCGGGGATGCCTTAGCTCCTACGAGCAGTACGTC.

V is TRBV4-3 and J is TRBJ1-1; the D gene is possibly TRBD1 (6 bases). V lost 6 bases and J 1 base, leaving 18 bases between the germline ends. CDR3 size: 16 residues. In germline, CDR1 is LGHNA, CDR2 YSLEER. The CDR3, as DNA: TGCGCCAGCAGGCCGGGGGAGGGGGGACGGAACACTGAAGCTTTCTTT. Translating gives CASRPGEGGRNTEAFF.

This clone was seen a handful of times. V is TRBV27 and J is TRBJ2-1, with 8 bases aligning to TRBD2. There are 13 residues in the CDR3. Unmatched junction bases numbered 6, after V lost 4 bases and J lost 10 bases. The germline gives CDR1 MNHEY, CDR2 SMNVEV (reference sequence). The chain's CDR3 is CASSYPGGREQFF. DNA of the CDR3: TGTGCCAGCAGTTACCCGGGGGGGCGAGAGCAGTTCTTC.

Only a few counts were recorded for this clone. The V and J genes are TRBV5-5 and TRBJ1-3; D not certain. CDR3 length: 13 amino acids. From germline, CDR1 is SGHKS and CDR2 YYEKEE (reference sequence). V was cut by 2 bases and J by 1 base, with 4 bases left in between. The CDR3 is CASSLTSGNTIYF. The CDR3 DNA sequence: TGTGCCAGCAGCTTAACGTCTGGAAACACCATATATTTT. Full variable domain (remainder filled in from reference TRBV5-5 and TRBJ1-3): DAGVTQSPTHLIKTRGQQVTLRCSPISGHKSVSWYQQVLGQGPQFIFQYYEKEERGRGNFPDRFSARQFPNYSSELNVNALLLGDSALYLCASSLTSGNTIYFGEGSWLTVV.

The CDR3 DNA reads TGTGCCAGCAGTTTCTCCAACATGGTGAGCTCCTATAATTCACCCCTCCACTTT. Residues: CASSFSNMVSSYNSPLHF. The chain uses TRBV28 and TRBJ1-6, with D hard to call. V was clipped by 3 bases and J by 0 bases, with 15 bases between them. Germline CDR1 and CDR2: MDHEN and SYDVKM. This CDR3 region has 18 residues.

The chain recombines TRBV18 with TRBJ1-1, with 8 positions matching TRBD1. The CDR3 extends over 14 amino acids. Germline V gene sequence: CDR1 KGHSH, CDR2 LQKENI. After removal of 5 bases from V and 1 base from J, the junction contained 3 bases not matched to a gene. This CDR3 is CASSATGENTEAFF. Here the CDR3 DNA reads TGTGCCAGCTCAGCGACAGGGGAGAACACTGAAGCTTTCTTT.

This clone was seen a few times. The chain carries TRBV7-9 and TRBJ1-3; D remains ambiguous. Germline-derived CDR1 and CDR2 are SEHNR and FQNEAQ (reference sequence). There are 11 residues in the CDR3. V lost 3 bases and J lost 5, with 2 bases in between. CDR3 nucleotides: TGTGCCAGCAGCTTTAGAAACACCATATATTTT. It specifies CASSFRNTIYF. Based on the CDR3 plus reference TRBV7-9 and TRBJ1-3, the full variable domain is DTGVSQNPRHKITKRGQNVTFRCDPISEHNRLYWYRQTLGQGPEFLTYFQNEAQLEKSRLLSDRFSAERPKGSFSTLEIQRTEQGDSAMYLCASSFRNTIYFGEGSWLTVV.

The chain carries TRBV7-9 and TRBJ1-6; perhaps TRBD1 as D (5 bases). The CDR3 has 16 residues. In germline, CDR1 is SEHNR, CDR2 FQNEAQ (reference sequence). V lost 5 bases and J 0 bases, leaving 11 bases between the germline ends. The CDR3 DNA reads TGTGCCAGCAGCGACAGCCAAAGCTCCTATAATTCACCCCTCCACTTT. Encoded protein: CASSDSQSSYNSPLHF.

Of note for this clone: The junction departs from germline at one end; a sequencing error may be responsible. V and J are TRBV11-2 and TRBJ2-2; 8 positions match TRBD1. The CDR3 is made up of 17 amino acids. The germline gives CDR1 SGHAT, CDR2 FQNNGV. In nucleotides, the CDR3 is TGTGCCAGCAGCTTACCTAAGGGACAGGCGAACACTGGGGAGCTGTTTTTT. Residues: CASSLPKGQANTGELFF.

CDR3 sequence: CASSNGDRSYEQYF. CDR3 in DNA: TGTGCCAGCAGTAATGGGGACAGATCCTACGAGCAGTACTTC. J is TRBJ2-7 and V is TRBV6-6; 7 nucleotides align to TRBD1. This CDR3 has 14 residues. The V gene end was trimmed by 5 bases and the J gene end by 1 base; junction bases not matched to a gene: 5. Germline V CDR1 and CDR2: MNHNY, SVGAGI (reference sequence).

The chain joins TRBV18 to TRBJ1-5; D perhaps matches TRBD1 (5 bases). Trimming pared 4 bases from V and 5 bases from J, leaving 15 bases between. The CDR3 loop spans 15 amino acids. From germline, CDR1 is KGHSH and CDR2 LQKENI. For the CDR3, the DNA is TGTGCCAGCTCACTTCACCAGGGATCGGATCAGCCCCAGCATTTT. Translating it yields CASSLHQGSDQPQHF.

The chain links TRBV4-3 to TRBJ2-1; unclear D gene. This CDR3 is 13 amino acids long. The ends were cut back, 1 base at V and 10 bases at J, with 11 bases in the middle. Germline loops: CDR1 LGHNA, CDR2 YSLEER. In nucleotides, the CDR3 is TGCGCCAGCAGCCAAGGATTCACCCAGGAGCAGTTCTTC. Protein product: CASSQGFTQEQFF.

This CDR3 is CASSLSNSYEQYF. CDR3 nucleotide sequence: TGTGCCAGCAGCTTGAGCAACTCCTACGAGCAGTACTTC. The rearrangement joins TRBV5-4 to TRBJ2-7; D not certain. V was pared by 1 base and J by 0 bases, with 5 bases between. There are 13 residues in the CDR3. The germline V gene has CDR1 SGHNT and CDR2 YYREEE (reference sequence).

By proportion, this clone is hyperexpanded. The chain links TRBV5-1 to TRBJ2-7; D might be TRBD1 or TRBD2, each matching 6 bases. V was shortened by 7 bases and J by 5 bases, with 16 bases between the two germline ends. The CDR3 contains 13 residues. Germline CDR1 SGHRS, CDR2 YFSETQ. The CDR3 loop reads CASGLQGGHEQYF. In DNA, the CDR3 is TGCGCCAGCGGACTACAGGGTGGGCACGAGCAGTACTTC.